This T cell receptor (beta chain) is drawn from a study of naive and memory T cell subsets. General study points: Each distinct alpha or beta sequence counts as one clonotype. Especially in CD8 cells, naive repertoires contained a few larger clonotypes, possibly CD45RA-re-expressing memory cells.

Comment on this clonotype: Its antigen is unknown.

Both TRBC1 and TRBC2 were covered by a beta constant-region primer of two equimolar oligonucleotides. Four rounds of PCR amplified the ligated cDNA using nested alpha and beta constant-region primers plus SP2. TCRdb reprocessed the UMI-ligation and nested PCR reads via MiXCR and lists one record per CDR3 protein. The sample gives approximately 140,000 distinct CDR3 sequences, approximately 24% of which show up once; 0.085% to 0.11% is in the top ten. CD4+ T cell IFNgamma after overnight CMV lysate exposure gave donor CMV status. The CDR3 runs 15 residues. V lost 7 bases and J lost 4; bases outside the gene matches: 8.

The specimen sequenced was naive CD4+ T cells from blood. The TCR comes from a human donor in good health. The chain recombines TRBV12-3 or TRBV12-4 with TRBJ2-1; 9 bases are a match to TRBD2. The CDR3 bases are TGTGCCAGCATTAAGGGACTAGCCCTTTACAATGAGCAGTTCTTC. This codes for CASIKGLALYNEQFF.